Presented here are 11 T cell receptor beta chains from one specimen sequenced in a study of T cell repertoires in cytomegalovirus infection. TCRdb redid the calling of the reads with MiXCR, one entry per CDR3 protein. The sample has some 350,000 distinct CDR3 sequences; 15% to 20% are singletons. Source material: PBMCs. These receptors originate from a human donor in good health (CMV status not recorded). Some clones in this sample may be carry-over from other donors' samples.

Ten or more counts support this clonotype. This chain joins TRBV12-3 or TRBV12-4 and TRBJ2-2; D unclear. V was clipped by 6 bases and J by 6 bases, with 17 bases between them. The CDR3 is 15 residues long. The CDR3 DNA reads TGTGCCAGCAGCCGAGACCACCCCCCCTCCGGGGAGCTGTTTTTT. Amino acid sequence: CASSRDHPPSGELFF.

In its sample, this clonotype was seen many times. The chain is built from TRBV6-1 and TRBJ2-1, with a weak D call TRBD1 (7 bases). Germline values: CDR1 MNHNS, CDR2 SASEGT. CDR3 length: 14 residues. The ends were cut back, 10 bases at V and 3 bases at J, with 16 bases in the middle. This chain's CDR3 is CATMSQGGYNEQFF. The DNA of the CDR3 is TGTGCCACAATGAGTCAGGGGGGCTACAATGAGCAGTTCTTC.

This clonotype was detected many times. CDR3 in amino acids: CASSPSTSGYEQYF. The DNA of the CDR3 is TGTGCCAGCAGCCCGAGTACTAGCGGGTACGAGCAGTACTTC. This chain uses TRBV7-2 with TRBJ2-7, with TRBD2 identical over 9 bases. The CDR3 runs 14 residues. V gave up 5 bases and J gave up 4 bases; unmatched junction bases: 6. Germline V gene data show CDR1 as SGHTA and CDR2 as FQGNSA.

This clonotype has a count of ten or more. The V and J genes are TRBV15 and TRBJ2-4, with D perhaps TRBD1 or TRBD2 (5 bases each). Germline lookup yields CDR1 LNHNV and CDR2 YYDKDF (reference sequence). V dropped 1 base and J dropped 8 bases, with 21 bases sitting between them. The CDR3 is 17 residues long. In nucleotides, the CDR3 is TGTGCCACCAGCAGAGGGGCCGGGACGAGAGGGAGTGACATTCAGTACTTC. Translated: CATSRGAGTRGSDIQYF.

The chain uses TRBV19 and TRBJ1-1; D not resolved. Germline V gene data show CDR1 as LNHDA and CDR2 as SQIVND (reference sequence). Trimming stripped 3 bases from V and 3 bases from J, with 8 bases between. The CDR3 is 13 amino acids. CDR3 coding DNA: TGTGCCAGTAGTATCGGGCAGCACACTGAAGCTTTCTTT. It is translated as CASSIGQHTEAFF. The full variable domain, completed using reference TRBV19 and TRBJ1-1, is DGGITQSPKYLFRKEGQNVTLSCEQNLNHDAMYWYRQDPGQGLRLIYYSQIVNDFQKGDIAEGYSVSREKKESFPLTVTSAQKNPTAFYLCASSIGQHTEAFFGQGTRLTVV.

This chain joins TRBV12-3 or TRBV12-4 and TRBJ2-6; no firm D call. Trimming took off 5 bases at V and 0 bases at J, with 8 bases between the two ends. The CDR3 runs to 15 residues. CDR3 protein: CASSRSSSGANVLTF. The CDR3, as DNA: TGTGCCAGCAGTCGTAGTTCCTCTGGGGCCAACGTCCTGACTTTC.

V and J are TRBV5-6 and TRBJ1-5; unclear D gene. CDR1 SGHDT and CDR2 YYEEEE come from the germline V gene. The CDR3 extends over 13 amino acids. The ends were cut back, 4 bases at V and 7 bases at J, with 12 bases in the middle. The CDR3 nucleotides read TGTGCCAGCAGCCCCAAAACGGGACAGCCCCAGCATTTT. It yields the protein CASSPKTGQPQHF.

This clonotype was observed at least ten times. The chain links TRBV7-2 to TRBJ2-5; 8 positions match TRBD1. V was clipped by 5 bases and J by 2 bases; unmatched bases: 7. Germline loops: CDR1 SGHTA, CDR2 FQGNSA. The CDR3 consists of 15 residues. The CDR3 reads CASSPDRGRQETQYF. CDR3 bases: TGTGCCAGCAGCCCCGACAGGGGCAGGCAAGAGACCCAGTACTTC.

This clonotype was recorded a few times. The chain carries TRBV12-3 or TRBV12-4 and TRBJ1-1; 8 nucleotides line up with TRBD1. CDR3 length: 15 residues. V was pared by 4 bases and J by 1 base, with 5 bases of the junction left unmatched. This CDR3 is CASSSRQGRNTEAFF. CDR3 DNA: TGTGCCAGCAGTTCCCGACAGGGGAGGAACACTGAAGCTTTCTTT.

The CDR3 DNA sequence: TGTGCCATCAGTGAGGATCGAAGGGGACAAAACTCCTACGAGCAGTACTTC. Translated, it gives CAISEDRRGQNSYEQYF. This sequence joins TRBV10-3 and TRBJ2-7; D possibly corresponds to TRBD1 (6 bases). The CDR3 runs 17 residues. Germline V gives CDR1 ENHRY, CDR2 SYGVKD. V was clipped by 2 bases and J by 0 bases, with 17 bases between them.

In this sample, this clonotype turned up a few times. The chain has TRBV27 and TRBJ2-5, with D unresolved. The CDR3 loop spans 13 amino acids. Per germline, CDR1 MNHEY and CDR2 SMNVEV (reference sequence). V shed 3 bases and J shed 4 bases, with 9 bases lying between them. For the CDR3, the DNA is TGTGCCAGCAGTTTGAGATCTGGAGAGACCCAGTACTTC. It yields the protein CASSLRSGETQYF.